This T cell receptor beta chain was observed in a study of blood T cell repertoires in COVID-19. Overall study: The origin of the acute and convalescent COVID-19 samples was the United States, Italy and Spain. Sample material is recorded as cDNA or gDNA derived from T cells, B-cell-depleted T cells, or PBMCs.

V shed 5 bases and J 7 bases; nucleotides not matched to a gene: 10. Germline V CDR1 and CDR2: MRHNA, SNTAGT. The CDR3 loop spans 16 amino acids. Enrolment of Seattle patients took place during active infection, and they were followed longitudinally. Here immunoSEQ multiplex PCR was the method, and the copy in TCRdb shows in-frame clones only, minus some. The sample has fewer than 700,000 clones, approximately 91% seen once. The chain is built from TRBV6-4 and TRBJ1-5; 11 positions agree with TRBD1. The specimen sequenced was peripheral blood. The receptor's source is a woman aged 45-59 years with COVID-19, enrolled during active disease. The CDR3 coding sequence is TGTGCCAGCAGTTACCCTGGGACAGGGGGTGGACAGCCCCAGCATTTT. Its translation is CASSYPGTGGGQPQHF.